These 15 T cell receptor beta chains originate from one sample sequenced in a study of cytomegalovirus exposure and HLA in healthy donors. Primers for the PCR totalled 60 Vbeta and 13 Jbeta. Only in-frame clones appear in the TCRdb table, and some are missing; sequencing was by immunoSEQ multiplex PCR. The sample has about 180,000 clones, around 80% seen once. The specimen was PBMCs. The receptors here all came from a girl between 10 and 17 years old in good health and CMV-seropositive.

The V call is TRBV13, the J call TRBJ2-7; TRBD2 aligns across 10 bases. Per the germline V gene, CDR1 is PRHDT and CDR2 is FYEKMQ (reference sequence). The CDR3 consists of 16 residues. The trim removed 5 bases at V and 0 bases at J, leaving 7 bases unmatched. CDR3 DNA: TGTGCCAGCAGCCCCATGACTAGCGGGCACTCCTACGAGCAGTACTTC. Residues: CASSPMTSGHSYEQYF.

CDR3 sequence reads: CASGGNNEQFF. The CDR3 DNA reads TGTGCCTCGGGGGGAAACAATGAGCAGTTCTTC. The chain is built from TRBV2 and TRBJ2-1; TRBD2 agrees at 7 bases. The CDR3 totals 11 residues. CDR1 is SNHLY, CDR2 FYNNEI, per germline. V was pared by 11 bases and J by 5 bases, with 3 bases of the junction left unmatched.

The V and J genes are TRBV4-1 and TRBJ2-3; 9 nucleotides line up with TRBD2. The germline V gene has CDR1 MGHRA and CDR2 YSYEKL. J was trimmed by 4 bases and V by 4 bases; bases with no gene match: 9. The CDR3 has 16 residues. CDR3 amino acids: CASSPLAGGLSDTQYF. The CDR3 coding sequence is TGCGCCAGCAGCCCCTTGGCGGGAGGGCTTTCAGATACGCAGTATTTT.

V is TRBV30 and J is TRBJ2-4; D possibly corresponds to TRBD1 (6 bases). The CDR3 length is 19 residues. V was cut by 0 bases and J by 4 bases, with 25 bases left in between. Germline CDR1 reads GTSNPN; CDR2 reads SVGIG (reference sequence). CDR3 sequence reads: CAWSVGRWGSGTFKNIQYF. The CDR3 DNA follows: TGTGCCTGGAGTGTAGGAAGGTGGGGCTCCGGGACATTTAAAAACATTCAGTACTTC.

J is TRBJ2-1 and V is TRBV27; 9 nucleotides match TRBD2. J was trimmed by 0 bases and V by 5 bases; bases with no gene match: 8. The CDR3 extends over 17 amino acids. Germline lookup yields CDR1 MNHEY and CDR2 SMNVEV (reference sequence). The CDR3 protein is CASSVLAGQSSYNEQFF. CDR3 DNA sequence: TGTGCCAGCAGTGTCCTAGCGGGACAGAGCTCCTACAATGAGCAGTTCTTC.

The chain recombines TRBV11-3 with TRBJ1-1; no definite D call. V was clipped by 8 bases and J by 9 bases, with 7 bases between them. The germline gives CDR1 SGHNT, CDR2 YENEEA. CDR3 size: 9 residues. The CDR3 protein is CASVRKAFF. The CDR3 coding sequence is TGTGCCAGCGTCAGAAAAGCTTTCTTT.

The chain recombines TRBV4-1 with TRBJ2-1, with unresolved D. The CDR3 runs 16 residues. Per germline, CDR1 MGHRA and CDR2 YSYEKL. V lost 2 bases and J lost 0, with 11 bases in between. The DNA for the CDR3 is TGCGCCAGCAGCCAATACCTTAAGAGCTCCTACAATGAGCAGTTCTTC. Its translation is CASSQYLKSSYNEQFF.

The rearrangement links TRBV7-3 to TRBJ2-1; 9 nucleotides agree with TRBD1. With 5 bases clipped from V and 4 bases from J, the junction kept 3 bases outside the gene matches. Germline CDR1 and CDR2: SGHTA and FQGTGA. The CDR3 sequence is 14 residues long. The CDR3 nucleotides read TGTGCCAGCAGCCCCGGGACAGGGTACAATGAGCAGTTCTTC. This encodes CASSPGTGYNEQFF.

This clone was counted a single time. This CDR3 is CASSHYSGQGDGYTF. In nucleotides, the CDR3 is TGCGCCAGCAGCCATTACTCGGGACAGGGCGATGGCTACACCTTC. This sequence joins TRBV4-1 and TRBJ1-2; the match to TRBD1 covers 9 bases. Per the germline V gene, CDR1 is MGHRA and CDR2 is YSYEKL. Losses at the gene ends were 3 bases for V and 6 bases for J; bases not matched to a gene: 8. The CDR3 contains 15 residues.

The chain has TRBV4-1 and TRBJ2-1, with TRBD2 identical over 12 bases. This CDR3 comprises 15 residues. Germline CDR1 is MGHRA and CDR2 is YSYEKL. Trimming removed 4 bases from V and 4 bases from J; junction bases left unmatched: 2. CDR3 DNA: TGCGCCAGCAGCCCAACTAGCGGGGGGTACAATGAGCAGTTCTTC. This sequence encodes CASSPTSGGYNEQFF.

This sequence joins TRBV6-5 and TRBJ2-5; 8 bases match TRBD2. This CDR3 comprises 15 residues. V was clipped by 0 bases and J by 5 bases; unmatched bases: 5. Germline V CDR1 and CDR2: MNHEY, SVGAGI. This chain's CDR3 is CASSYSTGGLETQYF. In DNA form, the CDR3 reads TGTGCCAGCAGTTACTCGACGGGAGGGCTGGAGACCCAGTACTTC.

The V call is TRBV2, the J call TRBJ1-5; D might be TRBD1 (5 bases). Germline V gene sequence: CDR1 SNHLY, CDR2 FYNNEI. The CDR3 is made up of 16 amino acids. Trimming cost V 5 bases and J 1 base, with 15 bases left between them. CDR3: CASSIQGSLSNQPQHF. The CDR3 region has the DNA TGTGCCAGCAGTATTCAGGGTTCCCTCAGCAATCAGCCCCAGCATTTT.

The chain has TRBV4-1 and TRBJ2-1, with TRBD2 matching over 7 bases. From germline, CDR1 is MGHRA and CDR2 YSYEKL. This CDR3 region has 20 residues. V dropped 1 base and J dropped 4; count of bases not matched to a gene: 19. The CDR3 protein is CASSQADPYSTSRTYNEQFF. CDR3 nucleotide sequence: TGCGCCAGCAGCCAAGCTGACCCTTATTCGACTAGCAGAACTTACAATGAGCAGTTCTTC.

This chain joins TRBV10-3 and TRBJ1-1, with D perhaps matching TRBD1 (5 bases). The CDR3 is made up of 14 amino acids. With 6 bases removed from V and 5 bases from J, the gap between germline ends came to 16 bases. CDR1 is ENHRY and CDR2 is SYGVKD in the germline V gene. CDR3 nucleotides: TGTGCCATCAGATCGGGGGGGGAAGAGACTGAAGCTTTCTTT. Translated: CAIRSGGEETEAFF.

The genes are TRBV7-8 and TRBJ1-2; D might be TRBD1 (6 bases). V was cut by 1 base and J by 2 bases, with 11 bases left in between. Germline loops: CDR1 SGHVS, CDR2 FQNEAQ. The CDR3 sequence is 15 residues long. The CDR3: CASSLEAGANYGYTF. CDR3 coding DNA: TGTGCCAGCAGCTTAGAGGCGGGGGCGAACTATGGCTACACCTTC. The whole variable domain, filled in from reference TRBV7-8 and TRBJ1-2, reads GAGVSQSPRYKVAKRGQDVALRCDPISGHVSLFWYQQALGQGPEFLTYFQNEAQLDKSGLPSDRFFAERPEGSVSTLKIQRTQQEDSAVYLCASSLEAGANYGYTFGSGTRLTVV.